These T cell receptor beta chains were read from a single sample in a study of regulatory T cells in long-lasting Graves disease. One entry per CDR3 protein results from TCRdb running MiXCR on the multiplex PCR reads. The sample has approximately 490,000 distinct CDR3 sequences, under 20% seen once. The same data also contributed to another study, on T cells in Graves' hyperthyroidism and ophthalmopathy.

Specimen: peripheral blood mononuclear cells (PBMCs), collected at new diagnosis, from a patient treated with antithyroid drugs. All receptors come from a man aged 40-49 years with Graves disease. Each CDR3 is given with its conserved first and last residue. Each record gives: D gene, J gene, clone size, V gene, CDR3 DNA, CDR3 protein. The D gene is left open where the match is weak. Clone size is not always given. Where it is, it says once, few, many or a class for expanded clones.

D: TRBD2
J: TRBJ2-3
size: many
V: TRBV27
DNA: TGTGCCAGCGGCTGGACTAGCGGGAGATCTGGCACAGATACGCAGTATTTT
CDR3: CASGWTSGRSGTDTQYF

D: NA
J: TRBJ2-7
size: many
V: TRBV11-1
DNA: TGTGCCAGCAGCCCTTACAGGGAGCACGAGCAGTACTTC
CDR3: CASSPYREHEQYF

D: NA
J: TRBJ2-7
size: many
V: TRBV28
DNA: TGTGCCAGCAGTGTGACAGTGGGGCTTAACGAGCAGTACTTC
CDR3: CASSVTVGLNEQYF

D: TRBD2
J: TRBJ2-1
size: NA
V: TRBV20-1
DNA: TGCAGTGCTAGAGTCGTAGCGGGGGGGGACAATGAGCAGTTCTTC
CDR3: CSARVVAGGDNEQFF

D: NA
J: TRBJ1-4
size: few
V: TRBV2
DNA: TGTGCCAGCATTGGCGAGGCAACTAATGAAAAACTGTTTTTT
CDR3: CASIGEATNEKLFF

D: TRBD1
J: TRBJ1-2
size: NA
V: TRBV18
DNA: TGTGCCAGCTCACACGGAGGACAGGGCGGCTATGGCTACACCTTC
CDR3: CASSHGGQGGYGYTF

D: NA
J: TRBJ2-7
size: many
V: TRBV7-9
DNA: TGTGCCAGCAGCATCGGACTATCGGGTGAGCAGTACTTC
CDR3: CASSIGLSGEQYF

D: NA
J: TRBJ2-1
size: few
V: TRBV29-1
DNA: TGCAGCGTTGAAGATTGGGGTTTTAATGAGCAGTTCTTC
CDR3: CSVEDWGFNEQFF

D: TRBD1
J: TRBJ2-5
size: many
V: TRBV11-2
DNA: TGTGCCAGCAGCAACTGGGACAGGCGACAAGAGACCCAGTACTTC
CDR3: CASSNWDRRQETQYF

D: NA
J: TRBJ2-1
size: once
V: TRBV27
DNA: TGTGCCAGCAGTTCTCCCAAGGAGCAGTTCTTC
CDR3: CASSSPKEQFF

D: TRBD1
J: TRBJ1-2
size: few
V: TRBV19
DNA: TGTGCCAGTAGTGTGGACAGGGGGACTTATGGCTACACCTTC
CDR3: CASSVDRGTYGYTF

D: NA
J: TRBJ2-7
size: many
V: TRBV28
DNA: TGTGCCAGCAGACCGGGACACCGCTTTGGCGAGCAGTACTTC
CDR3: CASRPGHRFGEQYF

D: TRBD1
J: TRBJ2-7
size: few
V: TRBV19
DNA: TGTGCCAGTAGTATACTTGCCGGCGGGACAGGGTTGTCGGGGCGGTATTACGAGCAGTACTTC
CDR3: CASSILAGGTGLSGRYYEQYF

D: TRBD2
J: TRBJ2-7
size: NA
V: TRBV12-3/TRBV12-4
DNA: TGTGCCAGCATGGCGCGGGGGATAGGCTACGAGCAGTACTTC
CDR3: CASMARGIGYEQYF

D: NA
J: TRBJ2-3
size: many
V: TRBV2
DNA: TGTGCCAGCACCCTGGCCGGACAGTACACAGATACGCAGTATTTT
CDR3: CASTLAGQYTDTQYF

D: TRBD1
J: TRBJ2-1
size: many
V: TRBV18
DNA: TGTGCCAGCTCACCACCAGACAGGGTCTGGGGCAATGAGCAGTTCTTC
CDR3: CASSPPDRVWGNEQFF

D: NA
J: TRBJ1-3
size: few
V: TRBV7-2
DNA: TGTGCCAGCAGCTTAGAGTACAGGGCTGGAAACACCATATATTTT
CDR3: CASSLEYRAGNTIYF

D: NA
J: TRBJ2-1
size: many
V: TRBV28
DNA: TGTGCCAGCAGTTTATTATCTACAAGCAATGAGCAGTTCTTC
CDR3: CASSLLSTSNEQFF

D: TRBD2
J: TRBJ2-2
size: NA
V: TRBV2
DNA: TGTGCCAGCAGTGGGCTAGCGGAATCGGGGGAGCTGTTTTTT
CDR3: CASSGLAESGELFF

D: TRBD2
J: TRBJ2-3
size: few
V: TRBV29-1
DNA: TGCAGCGTTGTCCGCGGGAGTGGCACAGATACGCAGTATTTT
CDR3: CSVVRGSGTDTQYF

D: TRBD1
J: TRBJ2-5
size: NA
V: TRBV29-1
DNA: TGCAGCGTTGAAGCCGGCAGGGGGCGGGAAGAGACCCAGTACTTC
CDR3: CSVEAGRGREETQYF

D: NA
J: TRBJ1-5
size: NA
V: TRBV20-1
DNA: TGCAGTGCTAGAGGTCATGACAGAAGCAATCAGCCCCAGCATTTT
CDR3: CSARGHDRSNQPQHF

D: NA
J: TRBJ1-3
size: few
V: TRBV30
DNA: TGTGCCTGGACCGACCTAACTGGCTCTGGAAACACCATATATTTT
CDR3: CAWTDLTGSGNTIYF

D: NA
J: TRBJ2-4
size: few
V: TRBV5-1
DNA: TGCGCCAGCAGCTTGGGACTAGGGGTGAACATTCAGTACTTC
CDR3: CASSLGLGVNIQYF

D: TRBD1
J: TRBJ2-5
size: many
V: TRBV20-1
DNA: TGCAGTGCTTGGACAGGGGGCCGGGGAGAGACCCAGTACTTC
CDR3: CSAWTGGRGETQYF

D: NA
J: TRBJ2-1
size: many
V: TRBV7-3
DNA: TGTGCCAGCAGCTTAAAAACTAGCCCCTTCAATGAGCAGTTCTTC
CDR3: CASSLKTSPFNEQFF

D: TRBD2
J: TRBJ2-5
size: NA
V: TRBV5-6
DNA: TGTGCCAGCAGCCTGGTTGCGACTAGCGGGAGGGCAGGAGAGACCCAGTACTTC
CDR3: CASSLVATSGRAGETQYF

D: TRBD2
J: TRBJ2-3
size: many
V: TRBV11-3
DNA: TGTGCCAGCAGCTCACCGGGACTAGATTCCTATACGCAGTATTTT
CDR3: CASSSPGLDSYTQYF

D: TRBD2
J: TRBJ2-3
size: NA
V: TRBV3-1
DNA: TGTGCCAGCAGCCCTACCGGGACTAGCTGGGGCACAGATACGCAGTATTTT
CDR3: CASSPTGTSWGTDTQYF

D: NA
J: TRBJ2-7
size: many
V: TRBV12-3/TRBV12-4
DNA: TGTGCCAGCACAAACAGGGCCAGCTCCTACGAGCAGTACTTC
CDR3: CASTNRASSYEQYF

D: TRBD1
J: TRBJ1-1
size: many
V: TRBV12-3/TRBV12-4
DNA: TGTGCCAGCAACCCGACAGGGGGAATAACTGAAGCTTTCTTT
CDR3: CASNPTGGITEAFF

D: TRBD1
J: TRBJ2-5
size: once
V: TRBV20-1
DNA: TGCAGTGCAACACAGGGGAAAGAGACCCAGTACTTC
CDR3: CSATQGKETQYF